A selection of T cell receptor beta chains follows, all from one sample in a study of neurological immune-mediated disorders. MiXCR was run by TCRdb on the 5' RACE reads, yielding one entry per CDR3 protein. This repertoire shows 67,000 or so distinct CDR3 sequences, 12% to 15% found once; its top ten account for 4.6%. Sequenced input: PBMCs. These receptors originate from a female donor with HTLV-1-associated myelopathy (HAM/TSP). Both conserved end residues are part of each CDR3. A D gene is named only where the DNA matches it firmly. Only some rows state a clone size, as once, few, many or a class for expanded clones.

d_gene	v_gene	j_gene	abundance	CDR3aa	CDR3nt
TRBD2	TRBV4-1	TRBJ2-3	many	CASSQDNVAGEADTQYF	TGCGCCAGCAGCCAAGATAACGTGGCGGGGGAGGCAGATACGCAGTATTTT
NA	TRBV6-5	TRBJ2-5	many	CASRTWETQYF	TGTGCCAGCAGGACATGGGAGACCCAGTACTTC
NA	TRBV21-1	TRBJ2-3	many	CASDRGGQGADTQYF	TGTGCCAGCGACCGGGGGGGACAGGGGGCAGATACGCAGTATTTT
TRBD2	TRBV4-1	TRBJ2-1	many	CASSQVSGGLVNEQFF	TGCGCCAGCAGCCAAGTTTCGGGGGGTTTGGTCAATGAGCAGTTCTTC
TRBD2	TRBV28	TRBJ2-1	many	CASRPTSGGFSYNEQFF	TGTGCCAGCAGGCCGACTAGCGGGGGGTTCTCCTACAATGAGCAGTTCTTC
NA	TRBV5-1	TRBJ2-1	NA	CASSLKQGAGANVLTFGAGEQFF	NA
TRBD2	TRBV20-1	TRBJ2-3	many	CSASLLAGGHPDTQYF	TGCAGTGCTAGCCTGCTAGCGGGGGGGCACCCAGATACGCAGTATTTT
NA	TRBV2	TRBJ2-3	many	CASSDGTDTQYF	TGTGCCAGCAGTGACGGTACAGATACGCAGTATTTT
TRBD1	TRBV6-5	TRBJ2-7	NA	CASSSGQVLSYEQYF	TGTGCCAGCAGTTCCGGACAGGTCCTCTCCTACGAGCAGTACTTC
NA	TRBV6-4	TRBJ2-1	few	CASSLAWGAGEQFF	TGTGCCAGCAGCCTCGCCTGGGGGGCCGGTGAGCAGTTCTTC
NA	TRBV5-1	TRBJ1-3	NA	CASSSEGDPGNTIYF	TGCGCCAGCAGCTCTGAGGGTGACCCAGGAAACACCATATATTTT
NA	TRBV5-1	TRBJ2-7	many	CASSLAGEVEQYF	TGCGCCAGCAGCTTGGCCGGGGAGGTCGAGCAGTACTTC
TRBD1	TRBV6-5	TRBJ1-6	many	CASSYSPGQGTPLHF	TGTGCCAGCAGTTACTCCCCGGGACAGGGGACACCCCTCCACTTT
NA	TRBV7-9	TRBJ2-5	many	CASSAGRLGETQYF	TGTGCCAGCAGCGCGGGACGACTCGGAGAGACCCAGTACTTC
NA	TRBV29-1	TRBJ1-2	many	CSVQIGQQDYGYTF	TGCAGCGTTCAGATCGGGCAACAAGACTATGGCTACACCTTC
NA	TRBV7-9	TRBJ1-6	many	CASSRNREWNSPLHF	TGTGCCAGCAGCCGAAACAGGGAGTGGAATTCACCCCTCCACTTT
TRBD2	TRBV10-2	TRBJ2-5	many	CASSEGGRGVGETQYF	TGCGCCAGCAGTGAAGGCGGGAGGGGGGTCGGGGAGACCCAGTACTTC
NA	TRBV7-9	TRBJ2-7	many	CASGRGSYEQYF	TGTGCCAGCGGGAGGGGGTCCTACGAGCAGTACTTC
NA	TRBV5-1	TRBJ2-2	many	CASSYMVGELFF	TGCGCCAGCAGCTACATGGTCGGGGAGCTGTTTTTT
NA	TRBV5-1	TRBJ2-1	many	CASSEGGDNEQFF	TGCGCCAGCAGCGAGGGGGGCGACAATGAGCAGTTCTTC
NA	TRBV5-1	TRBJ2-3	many	CASSLDTDTQYF	TGCGCCAGCAGCTTGGACACAGATACGCAGTATTTT
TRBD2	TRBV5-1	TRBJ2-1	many	CASKRTSGGNEQFF	TGCGCCAGCAAAAGGACTAGCGGGGGCAATGAGCAGTTCTTC
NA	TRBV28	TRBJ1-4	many	CASGGGMTTNEKLFF	TGTGCCAGCGGAGGAGGAATGACAACTAATGAAAAACTGTTTTTT
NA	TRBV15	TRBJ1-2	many	CATSQGYGYTF	TGTGCCACCAGCCAGGGTTATGGCTACACCTTC
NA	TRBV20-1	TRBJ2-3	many	CSARVGTDTQYF	TGCAGTGCTAGAGTGGGCACAGATACGCAGTATTTT
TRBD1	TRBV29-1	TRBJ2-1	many	CSVGRDRDYNEQFF	TGCAGCGTTGGGAGGGACAGGGACTACAATGAGCAGTTCTTC
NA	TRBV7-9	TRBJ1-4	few	CASSFGRSNEKLFF	TGTGCCAGCAGCTTTGGAAGATCTAATGAAAAACTGTTTTTT
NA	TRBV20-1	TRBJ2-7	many	CSARDLRPLSSYEQYF	TGCAGTGCTAGAGATCTCCGCCCCTTGAGCTCCTACGAGCAGTACTTC
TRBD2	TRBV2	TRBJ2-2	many	CASSERSGGAGELFF	TGTGCCAGCAGTGAACGGAGCGGGGGGGCCGGGGAGCTGTTTTTT
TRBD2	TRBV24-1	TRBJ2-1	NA	CATSDPGLRYNEQFF	TGTGCCACCAGTGACCCGGGACTAAGGTACAATGAGCAGTTCTTC
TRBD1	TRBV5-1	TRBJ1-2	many	CASSPRQGPYGYTF	TGCGCCAGCAGCCCGCGACAGGGGCCCTATGGCTACACCTTC
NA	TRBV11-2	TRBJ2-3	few	CASSLGGLAQYF	TGTGCCAGCAGCTTAGGAGGTTTGGCGCAGTATTTT
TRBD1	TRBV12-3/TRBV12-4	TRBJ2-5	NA	CASSLRWTGGAETQYF	TGTGCCAGCAGTTTACGCTGGACAGGGGGAGCCGAGACCCAGTACTTC
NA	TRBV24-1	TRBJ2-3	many	CATSDQRLWAQYF	TGTGCCACCAGTGATCAAAGATTGTGGGCGCAGTATTTT
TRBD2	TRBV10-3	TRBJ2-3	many	CAISPSGPTDTQYF	TGTGCCATCAGTCCTAGCGGGCCCACAGATACGCAGTATTTT
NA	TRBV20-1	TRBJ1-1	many	CSARAREGEAFF	TGCAGTGCTAGAGCCCGCGAGGGTGAAGCTTTCTTT
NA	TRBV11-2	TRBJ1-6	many	CASSLVSEGMTYNSPLHF	TGTGCCAGCAGCTTAGTATCCGAAGGGATGACCTATAATTCACCCCTCCACTTT
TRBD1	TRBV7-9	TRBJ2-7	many	CASSSTGVRQYF	TGTGCCAGCAGCTCTACAGGGGTAAGACAGTACTTC
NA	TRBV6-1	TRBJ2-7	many	CASSTGYEQYF	TGTGCCAGCTCAACAGGCTACGAGCAGTACTTC
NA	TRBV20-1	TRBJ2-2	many	CSARATGLTGELFF	TGCAGTGCTAGGGCAACAGGTCTCACCGGGGAGCTGTTTTTT
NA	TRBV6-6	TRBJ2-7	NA	CASSYQGSPYEQYF	TGTGCCAGCAGTTACCAGGGTTCCCCCTACGAGCAGTACTTC
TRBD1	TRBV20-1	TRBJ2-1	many	CSARTGLGHEQFF	TGCAGTGCTAGGACAGGGCTAGGGCATGAGCAGTTCTTC
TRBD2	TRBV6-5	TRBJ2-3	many	CASIRSSGGTYTQYF	TGTGCCAGCATAAGATCTAGCGGGGGGACTTATACGCAGTATTTT
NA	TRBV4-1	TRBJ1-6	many	CASSQGPRGYNSPLHF	TGCGCCAGCAGCCAGGGCCCACGGGGCTATAATTCACCCCTCCACTTT
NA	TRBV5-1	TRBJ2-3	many	CASSLDQIDTQYF	TGCGCCAGCAGCTTGGACCAGATCGACACGCAGTATTTT
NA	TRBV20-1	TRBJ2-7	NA	CSAGSSEGREQYF	TGCAGTGCTGGAAGTAGTGAGGGGAGGGAGCAGTACTTC
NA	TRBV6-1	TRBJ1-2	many	CASSFLGGGYTF	TGTGCCAGCAGTTTTTTAGGGGGGGGCTACACCTTC